The 18 T cell receptor beta chains below all came from one sample that was sequenced in a study of blood T cell repertoires in COVID-19. Clones were read by immunoSEQ multiplex PCR, and TCRdb kept only the in-frame ones, dropping some. Of fewer than 500,000 clones listed, about 90% are singletons. The sequenced sample consisted of PBMCs or T cells enriched from blood (not recorded which). The receptor source for this set is a woman aged 18-29 years with acute COVID-19.

The chain couples TRBV11-3 to TRBJ1-1; perhaps TRBD1 as D (6 bases). The V and J ends lost 2 bases and 5 bases respectively, with 15 bases between them. This CDR3 is built from 15 residues. Germline lookup yields CDR1 SGHNT and CDR2 YENEEA. Here the CDR3 reads CASSLSPTGSTEAFF. In DNA form, the CDR3 reads TGTGCCAGCAGCTTAAGCCCAACAGGGTCAACTGAAGCTTTCTTT.

The chain employs TRBV30 and TRBJ1-1, with D possibly TRBD1 on 5 matching bases. Trimming removed 4 bases at V and 1 base at J, with 7 bases between. CDR3 size: 12 residues. Germline values: CDR1 GTSNPN, CDR2 SVGIG (reference sequence). The CDR3 DNA reads TGTGCCTGGACCGGACAGAACACTGAAGCTTTCTTT. This translates into CAWTGQNTEAFF.

This clone occurred once. This chain uses TRBV6-5 with TRBJ2-7; no clear D gene. Trimming pared 9 bases from V and 1 base from J, leaving 7 bases between. The CDR3 runs to 11 residues. Germline V gene lookup returns CDR1 MNHEY and CDR2 SVGAGI. CDR3 bases: TGTGCCAGTACACCGTCCTACGAGCAGTACTTC. This gives the protein CASTPSYEQYF.

V usage is TRBV9 and J usage is TRBJ1-1; unclear D gene. The CDR3 is 16 amino acids. Trimming cost V 0 bases and J 5 bases, with 17 bases left between them. The germline CDR1 and CDR2 sequences are SGDLS and YYNGEE. In nucleotides, the CDR3 is TGTGCCAGCAGCGTAGGGGTCGTTGAGGCTGGAACTGAAGCTTTCTTT. Its protein is CASSVGVVEAGTEAFF.

This chain links TRBV6-5 with TRBJ1-1; 7 positions agree with TRBD1. V gave up 1 base and J gave up 9 bases; unmatched junction bases: 5. The germline CDR1 and CDR2 sequences are MNHEY and SVGAGI. This CDR3 comprises 13 residues. The CDR3 sequence is CASSYLEGQQAFF. CDR3 nucleotide sequence: TGTGCCAGCAGTTACTTAGAGGGACAGCAAGCTTTCTTT.

This rearrangement joins TRBV4-3 to TRBJ2-6; 7 bases align to TRBD1. Losses at the gene ends were 3 bases for V and 1 base for J; bases not matched to a gene: 0. The CDR3 runs 15 residues. Germline values: CDR1 LGHNA, CDR2 YSLEER. The CDR3 region is CASSHRGSGANVLTF. The CDR3 DNA reads as TGCGCCAGCAGCCACAGGGGGTCTGGGGCCAACGTCCTGACTTTC.

The J gene is TRBJ1-5, the V gene TRBV7-6; D is uncertain. V dropped 4 bases and J dropped 4 bases, with 8 bases sitting between them. The CDR3 is 13 residues long. Germline V gene lookup returns CDR1 SGHVS and CDR2 FNYEAQ. The DNA of the CDR3 is TGTGCCAGCAGCTACCCCCTAAATCAGCCCCAGCATTTT. It encodes CASSYPLNQPQHF.

In this sample, this clone turned up once. The V gene is TRBV7-2, the J gene TRBJ2-5, with a possible D match to TRBD1 (7 bases). The germline V gene encodes CDR1 SGHTA and CDR2 FQGNSA. V dropped 1 base and J dropped 7 bases, with 19 bases sitting between them. CDR3 length equals 16 residues. CDR3 loop: CASSLVESGQGGTQYF. In nucleotides, the CDR3 is TGTGCCAGCAGCTTAGTTGAGTCGGGTCAGGGGGGGACCCAGTACTTC.

The rearrangement links TRBV19 to TRBJ2-2; 7 bases match TRBD2. The germline CDR1 and CDR2 sequences are LNHDA and SQIVND (reference sequence). The CDR3 extends over 14 amino acids. Trimming removed 9 bases from V and 5 bases from J; junction bases left unmatched: 9. The CDR3 here is CASDAGVGTGELFF. For the CDR3, the DNA is TGTGCCAGCGACGCGGGAGTAGGGACCGGGGAGCTGTTTTTT.

The gene calls are TRBV5-4 and TRBJ2-7, with TRBD2 identical over 7 bases. The CDR3 runs 14 residues. Germline values: CDR1 SGHNT, CDR2 YYREEE (reference sequence). V trimming: 4 bases; J trimming: 4 bases; junction bases outside the gene matches: 8. CDR3 sequence reads: CASSAGTTTYEQYF. CDR3 DNA sequence: TGTGCCAGCAGCGCCGGGACTACGACTTACGAGCAGTACTTC.

J is TRBJ2-3 and V is TRBV5-1; TRBD2 matches at 8 bases. The CDR3 loop spans 12 amino acids. Germline trimming cut 0 bases from V and 14 bases from J; bases unmatched to any gene: 5. CDR1 SGHRS and CDR2 YFSETQ come from the germline V gene. In DNA, the CDR3 is TGCGCCAGCAGCTTGGACGGACTAGCACTGTATTTT. Its translation: CASSLDGLALYF.

This chain's CDR3 is CATSRDPRRGLAKNIQYF. The CDR3 DNA follows: TGTGCCACCAGCAGAGATCCCAGGCGGGGACTAGCCAAAAACATTCAGTACTTC. This sequence joins TRBV15 and TRBJ2-4; tentatively, D is TRBD2 (6 bases). CDR1 LNHNV and CDR2 YYDKDF come from the germline V gene (reference sequence). The V gene lost 0 bases and the J gene lost 0 bases, with 15 bases spanning the gap. CDR3 size: 18 residues.

The V and J genes are TRBV7-8 and TRBJ2-7; 9 bases fit TRBD2. Unmatched junction bases numbered 7, after V lost 6 bases and J lost 1 base. Germline V gene lookup returns CDR1 SGHVS and CDR2 FQNEAQ. CDR3 size: 15 residues. The CDR3 nucleotides are TGTGCCAGCAGACGGGGACTAGCCGCTTCCTACGAGCAGTACTTC. Translated, it gives CASRRGLAASYEQYF.

J is TRBJ1-2 and V is TRBV7-9; D might be TRBD1 (5 bases). This CDR3 has 16 residues. CDR1 and CDR2 from the germline V gene are SEHNR and FQNEAQ (reference sequence). V dropped 5 bases and J dropped 5 bases, with 21 bases sitting between them. The CDR3 coding sequence is TGTGCCAGCAGCCCCCCGTCGGCAGGGCAAGGGTATGGCTACACCTTC. Its protein product is CASSPPSAGQGYGYTF.

CDR3 loop: CASSQGSQPRETQYF. The CDR3 nucleotides read TGCGCCAGCAGCCAGGGTAGCCAACCCAGAGAGACCCAGTACTTC. The chain recombines TRBV4-1 with TRBJ2-5; D ambiguous. The CDR3 is 15 residues long. Trimming removed 3 bases from V and 4 bases from J, with 15 bases in between. Germline CDR1 is MGHRA and CDR2 is YSYEKL.

V usage is TRBV10-3 and J usage is TRBJ2-2, with TRBD2 matching 13 bases. This CDR3 contains 17 residues. V shed 3 bases, J shed 5 bases, and the junction held 6 bases outside the gene matches. CDR1 and CDR2 (germline): ENHRY, SYGVKD. In DNA form, the CDR3 reads TGTGCCATCAGTGACCAACTAGCGGGAGGGAGGACCGGGGAGCTGTTTTTT. It translates to CAISDQLAGGRTGELFF.

The genes are TRBV30 and TRBJ1-5; tentative D call: TRBD1 (5 bases). The CDR3 is 14 residues long. Germline assignment: CDR1 GTSNPN and CDR2 SVGIG (reference sequence). V was clipped by 5 bases and J by 1 base, with 12 bases between them. CDR3 in amino acids: CAWAQGRSNQPQHF. In nucleotides, the CDR3 is TGTGCCTGGGCTCAGGGTCGGAGCAATCAGCCCCAGCATTTT. The full variable domain, in which reference TRBV30 and TRBJ1-5 provide the parts outside the CDR3, is SQTIHQWPATLVQPVGSPLSLECTVEGTSNPNLYWYRQAAGRGLQLLFYSVGIGQISSEVPQNLSASRPQDRQFILSSKKLLLSDSGFYLCAWAQGRSNQPQHFGDGTRLSIL.

This clone appeared a few times. V gene TRBV7-8 combines with J gene TRBJ1-5; D remains unclear. This CDR3 has 15 amino acids. Germline CDR1 and CDR2: SGHVS and FQNEAQ. The germline V and J ends were trimmed by 0 bases and 9 bases, with 15 bases remaining between them. CDR3 DNA: TGTGCCAGCAGCTTAGCGTTTGCAGGCCAGTCGCCCCAGCATTTT. Amino acids: CASSLAFAGQSPQHF. Full variable domain (rest looked up from reference TRBV7-8 and TRBJ1-5): GAGVSQSPRYKVAKRGQDVALRCDPISGHVSLFWYQQALGQGPEFLTYFQNEAQLDKSGLPSDRFFAERPEGSVSTLKIQRTQQEDSAVYLCASSLAFAGQSPQHFGDGTRLSIL.